The text below deals with one T cell receptor beta chain. Its antigen is as yet unknown. This specimen comes from a study of cytomegalovirus exposure and HLA in healthy donors. Study background: When 398 donors were genotyped, approximately 81% of them were found to fall in the Caucasian-associated ancestry cluster.

PCR amplification relied on 60 Vbeta primers (plus 13 Jbeta primers). Using immunoSEQ multiplex PCR, the repertoire was profiled, and TCRdb retains in-frame clones only, with some absent. The sample lists 100,000 to 150,000 clones, roughly 74% occurring once. This CDR3 has 14 residues. The ends were cut back, 11 bases at V and 6 bases at J, with 21 bases in the middle. Germline loops: CDR1 SNHLY, CDR2 FYNNEI. Points from the study as a whole: Most CMV-associated TCR beta chains appeared HLA-restricted in a later analysis. Exclusion applied to some V segments, including TRBV6-2 and TRBV6-3, as they were indistinguishable. HLA allele associations emerged for 16,951 TCR beta sequences in a later analysis, at 0.05 false discovery rate.

Input material: PBMCs. The V call is TRBV2, the J call TRBJ2-3, with D perhaps matching TRBD2 (7 bases). This sequence was found in a woman aged 50 to 60 in good health and CMV-seropositive. The CDR3 sequence: CAGGAQSGSDTQYF. In DNA, the CDR3 is TGTGCCGGGGGGGCGCAGTCCGGGTCGGATACGCAGTATTTT.